This T cell receptor beta chain was sequenced in a study of shared clonotypes between healthy human individuals. Findings and caveats of the study: Sharing across four donors was highest in naive CD4 (about 5%) and lowest in memory CD8 (roughly 0.4%). Tissues were not sampled, only blood, and their repertoires likely differ.

As to this clone: Its target is not known.

Libraries were prepared by immunoSEQ multiplex PCR; TCRdb keeps only in-frame clonotypes and omits some of them. The sample contains some 2,500,000 clones, 90% to 95% of which appear only once. CDR3 size: 12 residues. CDR1 is SGHDT and CDR2 is YYEEEE in the germline V gene. Trimming stripped 2 bases from V and 4 bases from J, with 6 bases between. V and J are TRBV5-6 and TRBJ2-5; D is undetermined. This clonotype was sampled from a man between 18 and 29 years old in good health. Some clones in this sample may be carry-over from other donors' samples. The sample taken for sequencing was naive CD4+ T cells from PBMCs. The subset was: CD45RA+ positively selected. CDR3 nucleotides: TGTGCCAGCAGCTTAGATGGAGAGACCCAGTACTTC. Residues: CASSLDGETQYF. The whole variable domain, remainder taken from reference TRBV5-6 and TRBJ2-5, is DAGVTQSPTHLIKTRGQQVTLRCSPKSGHDTVSWYQQALGQGPQFIFQYYEEEERQRGNFPDRFSGHQFPNYSSELNVNALLLGDSALYLCASSLDGETQYFGPGTRLLVL.